These 11 T cell receptor beta chains were all obtained from the same sample, sequenced in a study of OX40 agonist ivuxolimab in advanced cancers. Method: immunoSEQ multiplex PCR; TCRdb's copy keeps in-frame clones and lacks some. The sample has about 90,000 clones; more than 80% are singletons. The sequenced sample was CD4+ or CD8+ T cells sorted from blood, obtained in a trial of the OX40 agonist ivuxolimab. These receptor sequences come from an adult with an advanced solid tumor such as melanoma, head and neck, liver or kidney cancer.

The chain combines TRBV7-3 with TRBJ1-1; D remains ambiguous. The ends were cut back, 0 bases at V and 5 bases at J, with 10 bases in the middle. This CDR3 is 14 amino acids long. Germline V gene data show CDR1 as SGHTA and CDR2 as FQGTGA. CDR3 bases: TGTGCCAGCAGCTTAACGTCGTGGGATACTGAAGCTTTCTTT. Translated: CASSLTSWDTEAFF.

V is TRBV7-2 and J is TRBJ2-1; D unclear. There are 15 residues in the CDR3. The V gene's germline CDR1 is SGHTA and CDR2 FQGNSA. V was clipped by 2 bases and J by 0 bases, with 8 bases between them. CDR3 DNA sequence: TGTGCCAGCAGCTTAATCTGGAGCTCCTACAATGAGCAGTTCTTC. This sequence encodes CASSLIWSSYNEQFF.

This chain connects TRBV7-3 to TRBJ1-1, with D perhaps matching TRBD1 (5 bases). Trimming shortened V by 5 bases and J by 1 base, and 11 bases separated the two germline ends. CDR1 is SGHTA, CDR2 FQGTGA, per germline. The CDR3 totals 14 residues. Here the CDR3 reads CASSRDGRNTEAFF. In DNA, the CDR3 is TGTGCCAGCAGCAGGGACGGGAGGAACACTGAAGCTTTCTTT.

The chain joins TRBV5-6 to TRBJ1-4; D unclear. The CDR3 contains 13 residues. The ends were cut back, 3 bases at V and 8 bases at J, with 11 bases in the middle. CDR1 is SGHDT and CDR2 is YYEEEE in the germline V gene. The CDR3 nucleotides read TGTGCCAGCAGCTACAACTCGGAGGAAAAACTGTTTTTT. This gives the protein CASSYNSEEKLFF.

The chain is built from TRBV6-5 and TRBJ2-7; no clear D gene. Germline V CDR1 and CDR2: MNHEY, SVGAGI. V gave up 5 bases and J gave up 6 bases, with 11 bases separating them. The CDR3 is made up of 12 amino acids. CDR3 bases: TGTGCCAGCAGTCCTATGTCGAGCGAGCAGTACTTC. Translation: CASSPMSSEQYF.

The rearrangement joins TRBV5-1 to TRBJ2-2; 7 bases match TRBD1. The CDR3 extends over 15 amino acids. Germline V CDR1 and CDR2: SGHRS, YFSETQ. The trim removed 1 base at V and 6 bases at J, leaving 6 bases unmatched. CDR3 in amino acids: CASSLPTGDAGELFF. In DNA form, the CDR3 reads TGCGCCAGCAGCTTGCCCACAGGGGACGCCGGGGAGCTGTTTTTT.

The chain joins TRBV19 to TRBJ1-2; 12 bases match TRBD1. V was pared by 9 bases and J by 2 bases, with 7 bases of the junction left unmatched. Per germline, CDR1 LNHDA and CDR2 SQIVND (reference sequence). The CDR3 is made up of 15 amino acids. This CDR3 is CASRDRGLKNYGYTF. CDR3 sequence (DNA): TGTGCCAGCCGGGACAGGGGGCTGAAAAACTATGGCTACACCTTC.

The gene calls are TRBV4-2 and TRBJ2-5, with 7 bases matching TRBD1. After removal of 4 bases from V and 5 bases from J, the junction contained 7 bases not matched to a gene. The CDR3 is made up of 14 amino acids. CDR1 and CDR2 (germline): LGHNA, YNFKEQ. CDR3 sequence (DNA): TGTGCCAGCAGCCCCGGGACAGTCAGGGAGACCCAGTACTTC. Translation gives CASSPGTVRETQYF.

This rearrangement joins TRBV7-2 to TRBJ1-4; 10 bases line up with TRBD1. This CDR3 spans 16 amino acids. V was pared by 2 bases and J by 5 bases, with 5 bases of the junction left unmatched. Germline V gives CDR1 SGHTA, CDR2 FQGNSA. The chain's CDR3 is CASSLRAGQGNEKLFF. The CDR3 DNA is TGTGCCAGCAGCTTAAGGGCGGGACAGGGGAATGAAAAACTGTTTTTT.

The chain carries TRBV14 and TRBJ2-7, with D unresolved. This CDR3 is 12 amino acids long. Between the trimmed V and J ends, which lost 0 bases and 6 bases, there was a span of 6 bases. Germline V gene sequence: CDR1 SGHDN, CDR2 FVKESK. The CDR3 region has the DNA TGTGCCAGCAGCCAAGACGATCGCGAGCAGTACTTC. Amino acids: CASSQDDREQYF.

This CDR3 is CASSLYPSDRYTF. CDR3 DNA: TGTGCCAGCAGTTTATACCCGTCCGATCGCTACACCTTC. This rearrangement joins TRBV27 to TRBJ1-2; D is uncertain. The CDR3 spans 13 residues. Trimming took off 1 base at V and 9 bases at J, with 12 bases between the two ends. CDR1 is MNHEY and CDR2 is SMNVEV in the germline V gene (reference sequence).